The entry that follows covers one T cell receptor beta chain sequence. The target of this receptor is not known. Base qualities are not recorded, but no much larger clone differs from it by a single base. From the germline V gene (reference sequence), CDR1 is SGHAT and CDR2 is FQDESV. The CDR3 goes from the cysteine to the phenylalanine over 14 residues. The sequence is cut down to CDR3 DNA, 42 bases in frame from base 1. V and J lose 4 bases and 5 bases, and a span of 14 bases separates them. This specimen comes from a study of tumor-infiltrating lymphocytes in primary liver carcinoma (dated by TCRdb to the late 2010s). About the study as a whole: Surgical resection was performed in China between November 2015 and early 2016 on about 5 patients with histopathologically diagnosed primary liver carcinoma. Of the five patients (three men and two women, aged 30 to 69 years), four had hepatocellular carcinoma and one had combined HCC and intrahepatic cholangiocarcinoma. The tumors of the five patients were staged as T1-T3 N0M0, with maximum diameters ranging from roughly 4.2 to 10 cm. Each sample produced roughly 3.65 to 7.13 million productive TCRbeta reads, and read depth showed no significant difference between tissue types. For each liver tumor, the study sampled five regions along with adjacent normal tissue and blood, and applied TCRbeta repertoire sequencing, expression microarrays and whole-exome sequencing. A total of 35 specimens from 5 patients, comprising some 25 tumor regions, 5 adjacent noncancerous liver tissues and 5 peripheral blood samples, were covered by TCRbeta repertoire sequencing. Reproducibility between technical replicate repertoires was high, with correlation coefficients above 0.95 and mean shared-clone rates approximately 0.9. The investigation overall reported the following: Comparison of CD4+ and CD8+ T cell repertoires was precluded by the use of bulk unsorted samples. The top 250 clones made up a significantly larger repertoire fraction in tumors than in blood (p = 0.039). The study included only a few patients, and the authors note findings should be validated in a larger study. Repertoire overlap was found to be higher between tumor regions (mean roughly 36%) than between tumor-adjacent (roughly 17%) or tumor-blood (around 15%) pairs, consistent with antigen-driven expansion. Only the TCR beta chain was sequenced, which likely underestimates true repertoire diversity because unpaired alpha chains were not captured.

Blood RNA was extracted from unsorted whole blood using TRIzol reagent, and germline DNA was obtained with the DNeasy Blood & Tissue kit. At the time of sampling, the patients were treatment-naive and had chronic HBV infection. Approximately 4 milliliters of peripheral blood were collected into K2EDTA tubes before surgery. A constant-region primer and ProtoScript II reverse transcriptase were used to reverse-transcribe TCRbeta-specific cDNA from about 0.55 ug total RNA. The TCRbeta libraries were prepared through three rounds of nested multiplex PCR following a slightly modified ARM-PCR procedure. The first two PCR rounds used multiplex TRBV1-TRBV30 forward primers with a Cbeta reverse primer, each for roughly 10 cycles. Sample barcodes and Illumina adapters were added in a final 25-cycle PCR with Deep VentR polymerase. Before sequencing, amplicons between 200 and 500 bp were purified from gel using a QIAquick gel extraction kit. The TCRbeta amplicons were sequenced with 250-bp paired-end reads on an Illumina HiSeq 2500. In the paper's pipeline: Trimmomatic v0.33 was used to quality-trim the reads, and FLASH v1.2.11 was used to merge paired reads so that full CDR3 sequences could be recovered. MiGEC v1.2.1b assigned V, D and J germline segments to the rearranged TCRbeta sequences. Clonotype statistics, along with Shannon-Wiener diversity indices, were calculated using VDJtools v1.0.0. Except for diversity analysis, only the 250 most abundant clonotypes of each sample were used in subsequent analyses to reduce sampling bias. TCRdb cleaned the public reads at Q25 with fastp, built clones with MiXCR and kept in-frame beta chains. Rows are unified per CDR3 protein, each entry keeping the most common DNA and genes. The V and J calls come from TCRdb's annotation, not from the publication. Across this sample there are approximately 300,000 distinct CDR3 sequences, with 50% to 70% seen only once. The top ten constitute 9% of the sample.

Sequencing input: peripheral blood. The clonotype comes from a middle-aged man with primary liver carcinoma and hepatitis B virus infection. The receptor chain draws on TRBV11-1 and TRBJ1-1, with the D gene not confidently named. CDR3 protein: CASSSILHRTEAFF. The nucleotide sequence reads TGTGCCAGCAGCTCCATTCTACACCGGACTGAAGCTTTCTTT.